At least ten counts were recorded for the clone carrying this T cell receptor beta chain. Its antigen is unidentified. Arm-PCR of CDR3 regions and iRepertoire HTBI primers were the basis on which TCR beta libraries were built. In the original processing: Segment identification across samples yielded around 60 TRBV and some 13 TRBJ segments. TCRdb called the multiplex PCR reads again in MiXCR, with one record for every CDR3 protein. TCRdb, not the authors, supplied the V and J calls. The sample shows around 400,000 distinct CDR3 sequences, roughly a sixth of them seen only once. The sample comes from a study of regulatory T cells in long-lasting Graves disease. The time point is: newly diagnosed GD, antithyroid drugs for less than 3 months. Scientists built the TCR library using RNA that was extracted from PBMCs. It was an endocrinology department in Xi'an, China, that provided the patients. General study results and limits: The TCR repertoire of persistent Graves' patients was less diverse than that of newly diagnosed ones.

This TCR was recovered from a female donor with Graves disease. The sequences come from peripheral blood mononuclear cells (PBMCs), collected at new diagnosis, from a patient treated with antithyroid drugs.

CDR3 loop: CASSSMSQDTDTQYF. The CDR3 DNA is TGTGCCAGCAGTTCGATGTCTCAGGATACAGATACGCAGTATTTT. The chain carries TRBV27 and TRBJ2-3; unclear D gene. Germline CDR1 is MNHEY and CDR2 is SMNVEV (reference sequence). The CDR3 contains 15 residues. The V end was cut by 4 bases, the J end by 3 bases, with 14 bases between.